This paragraph reports one T cell receptor beta chain. TCRdb re-analysed the 5' RACE reads in MiXCR, keeping a single row per CDR3 protein. This sample yields under 600,000 distinct CDR3 sequences, of which around an eighth are seen a single time; around 15% belongs to the top ten. The source of the sample is a study of T cells after yellow fever vaccination. This receptor was taken from a man aged 30 to 39 who received the YFV17D yellow fever vaccine. The sequenced sample was PBMCs, obtained on the day of the yellow fever booster vaccination.

Here the CDR3 reads CASTVARFQETQYF. CDR3 sequence (DNA): TGCGCCAGCACTGTCGCCAGGTTCCAAGAGACCCAGTACTTC. The chain recombines TRBV5-1 with TRBJ2-5, with D uncertain. Trimming pared 6 bases from V and 1 base from J, leaving 13 bases between. Germline CDR1 reads SGHRS; CDR2 reads YFSETQ. The CDR3 loop spans 14 amino acids.